The rows below give T cell receptor beta chains drawn from one sample of a study of blood T cells in healthy people across ages. TCRdb processed the 5' RACE reads anew with MiXCR; each CDR3 protein has one entry. The data hold over a million distinct CDR3 sequences, with approximately 42% observed a single time. Sequenced: blood. The receptors were gathered from a woman between 18 and 29 years old in good health. Both conserved end residues are part of each CDR3. Each record gives: D gene, clone size, J gene, V gene, CDR3 protein, CDR3 DNA. D genes are given only for firm matches. Rows may omit the clone size; those that give it use once, few, many or a size class.

>TRBD2|.|TRBJ2-3|TRBV5-1
CASSAGLAGDRDTQYF
TGCGCCAGCAGCGCTGGACTAGCGGGGGATCGGGATACGCAGTATTTT
>.|few|TRBJ1-2|TRBV20-1
CSARRSGGDYGYTF
TGCAGTGCTAGGCGGTCCGGGGGCGACTATGGCTACACCTTC
>TRBD2|.|TRBJ2-7|TRBV28
CASVHGGRAHEQYF
TGTGCCAGCGTACACGGCGGGAGGGCCCACGAGCAGTACTTC
>.|many|TRBJ1-6|TRBV12-3/TRBV12-4
CASRQRGGPNSPLHF
TGTGCCAGCAGACAACGGGGCGGTCCTAATTCACCCCTCCACTTT
>TRBD2|.|TRBJ2-2|TRBV9
CASSDGTSDTGELFF
TGTGCCAGCAGCGACGGGACTAGCGACACCGGGGAGCTGTTTTTT
>.|.|TRBJ2-7|TRBV6-6
CASAETYEQYF
TGTGCCAGCGCGGAGACCTACGAGCAGTACTTC
>.|.|TRBJ2-7|TRBV5-1
CASSLAPGGTYEQYF
TGCGCCAGCAGCTTGGCCCCTGGGGGAACCTACGAGCAGTACTTC
>.|few|TRBJ1-1|TRBV29-1
CSASNTEAFF
TGCAGCGCCTCGAACACTGAAGCTTTCTTT
>TRBD1|.|TRBJ2-5|TRBV9
CASSVARGTANNEQYF
TGTGCCAGCAGCGTAGCTAGGGGGACAGCGAACAATGAGCAGTACTTC
>.|few|TRBJ2-1|TRBV4-2
CASSQTPGTRGDNEQFF
TGTGCCAGCAGCCAAACACCCGGGACTCGAGGCGACAATGAGCAGTTCTTC
>.|.|TRBJ1-2|TRBV4-3
CASSHPVTGDGYTF
TGCGCCAGCAGCCACCCTGTAACAGGAGATGGCTACACCTTC
>.|.|TRBJ2-3|TRBV2
CASNKGPRADTQYF
TGTGCCAGCAACAAGGGCCCAAGGGCAGATACGCAGTATTTT